The entry that follows covers one TCR beta chain sequence. Seattle participants joined during active infection and were tracked over time. The data were taken from a study of blood T cell repertoires in COVID-19. Whole-study context: COVID-19 samples collected from the United States, Italy and Spain covered acute and convalescent phases.

Per the germline V gene, CDR1 is LNHDA and CDR2 is SQIVND (reference sequence). The CDR3 loop spans 13 amino acids. The J segment lost 10 bases and the V segment lost 6 bases, leaving 3 bases of the junction unmatched. Original methodology: By means of reference gene primer amplification, nucleated cell counts were estimated. Libraries were prepared by immunoSEQ multiplex PCR; TCRdb keeps only in-frame clonotypes and omits some of them. Clone size and the V and J calls come from that table; the DNA yielded D and trimming. The data contain about 130,000 clones, approximately 86% of them seen just once; the ten biggest clones take up about 10%.

The receptor comes from a woman aged 70 to 79 with COVID-19, enrolled during active disease. The specimen sequenced was peripheral blood. The chain has TRBV19 and TRBJ1-6; 10 bases line up with TRBD1. CDR3 sequence reads: CASRGDRGSPLHF. CDR3 DNA sequence: TGTGCCAGTAGAGGGGACAGGGGATCACCCCTCCACTTT. Full variable domain (missing parts from reference TRBV19 and TRBJ1-6): DGGITQSPKYLFRKEGQNVTLSCEQNLNHDAMYWYRQDPGQGLRLIYYSQIVNDFQKGDIAEGYSVSREKKESFPLTVTSAQKNPTAFYLCASRGDRGSPLHFGNGTRLTVT.